The 20 T cell receptor beta chains below were found in one sample sequenced in a study of PD-1 blockade in classical Hodgkin lymphoma. Assay: immunoSEQ multiplex PCR; the TCRdb copy retains only in-frame clones and omits some. The sample lists 30,000 or so clones, 75% to 95% seen once, with around 0.21% in the top ten. No patient escaped relapse after autologous stem cell transplantation, and brentuximab vedotin exposure varied. Starting with thawed PBMCs, CD4+ T cells were purified by magnetic negative selection. Material: CD4+ T cells from blood, obtained at baseline. These receptors were taken from a human donor with classical Hodgkin lymphoma.

This rearrangement joins TRBV29-1 to TRBJ2-1, with 7 bases lining up with TRBD1. The V gene's germline CDR1 is SQVTM and CDR2 ANQGSEA. The CDR3 has 13 residues. V trimming: 6 bases; J trimming: 2 bases; junction bases outside the gene matches: 4. This CDR3 is CSVGTETYNEQFF. For the CDR3, the DNA is TGCAGCGTCGGGACAGAAACCTACAATGAGCAGTTCTTC.

The V and J genes are TRBV28 and TRBJ2-7; 7 nucleotides agree with TRBD1. This CDR3 comprises 15 residues. V trimming: 6 bases; J trimming: 9 bases; junction bases outside the gene matches: 17. Germline-derived CDR1 and CDR2 are MDHEN and SYDVKM. The CDR3 DNA reads as TGTGCCAGCAGCCTTTATAGGGATACAGGGGTGATGCAGTACTTC. This encodes CASSLYRDTGVMQYF.

The chain employs TRBV5-1 and TRBJ2-7; D unresolved. Germline V gene lookup returns CDR1 SGHRS and CDR2 YFSETQ. The CDR3 consists of 13 residues. This CDR3 reads CGSPLSDTYEQYF. CDR3 DNA: TGCGGCTCCCCCCTCTCTGATACCTACGAGCAGTACTTC.

The CDR3 nucleotides read TGTGCCAGCAGCTCCGACAGGGACACTGAAGCTTTCTTT. Its protein is CASSSDRDTEAFF. The chain employs TRBV7-3 and TRBJ1-1; TRBD1 matches 7 bases. The germline CDR1 and CDR2 sequences are SGHTA and FQGTGA. This CDR3 region has 13 residues. V dropped 4 bases and J dropped 3; count of bases not matched to a gene: 2. The entire variable domain, with the rest obtained from reference TRBV7-3 and TRBJ1-1, is as follows: GAGVSQTPSNKVTEKGKYVELRCDPISGHTALYWYRQSLGQGPEFLIYFQGTGAADDSGLPNDRFFAVRPEGSVSTLKIQRTERGDSAVYLCASSSDRDTEAFFGQGTRLTVV.

The rearrangement joins TRBV28 to TRBJ2-3; TRBD2 matches at 7 bases. The CDR3 contains 13 residues. CDR1 and CDR2 (germline): MDHEN, SYDVKM. V lost 6 bases to trimming and J lost 4 bases; unmatched junction nucleotides: 4. The CDR3 DNA sequence: TGTGCCAGCAGCCGAGGACTAGCAGATACGCAGTATTTT. This encodes CASSRGLADTQYF.

This rearrangement joins TRBV25-1 to TRBJ2-1; tentative D call: TRBD2 (5 bases). The CDR3 extends over 13 amino acids. The V end lost 1 base, the J end lost 7 bases, and 8 bases lay between the germline ends. The germline V gene encodes CDR1 MGHDK and CDR2 SYGVNS. CDR3 protein: CASSEFTGNEQFF. CDR3 bases: TGTGCCAGCAGTGAATTCACGGGGAATGAGCAGTTCTTC.

The rearrangement links TRBV2 to TRBJ1-4; the D is unclear. Per germline, CDR1 SNHLY and CDR2 FYNNEI. This CDR3 has 15 residues. V gave up 3 bases and J gave up 6 bases, with 14 bases separating them. The DNA of the CDR3 is TGTGCCAGCAGTGAGACAACTCGGAGGGATGAAAAACTGTTTTTT. This encodes CASSETTRRDEKLFF.

The rearrangement links TRBV18 to TRBJ2-7, with 7 nucleotides matching TRBD1. This CDR3 has 17 residues. CDR1 is KGHSH, CDR2 LQKENI, per germline. The V and J ends lost 6 bases and 1 base, in that order; junction bases with no gene match: 15. The CDR3 DNA sequence: TGTGCCAGCTCTGGATTGTGGGGGCAGGGGGAGTCCTACGAGCAGTACTTC. Protein sequence: CASSGLWGQGESYEQYF.

V is TRBV19 and J is TRBJ1-1; possible D gene TRBD1, 5 bases. CDR3 length: 12 amino acids. Trimming removed 5 bases from V and 6 bases from J, with 10 bases in between. Per germline, CDR1 LNHDA and CDR2 SQIVND (reference sequence). The CDR3 here is CASSVRDSEAFF. The CDR3 region has the DNA TGTGCCAGTAGTGTCAGGGATTCTGAAGCTTTCTTT.

This chain links TRBV15 with TRBJ2-1; 13 bases fit TRBD2. The CDR3 consists of 14 residues. V dropped 3 bases and J dropped 7; count of bases not matched to a gene: 0. CDR1 LNHNV and CDR2 YYDKDF come from the germline V gene (reference sequence). The CDR3 DNA reads as TGTGCCACCAGCAGGGGACTAGCGGGGAATGAGCAGTTCTTC. Its protein product is CATSRGLAGNEQFF. Full variable domain (rest looked up from reference TRBV15 and TRBJ2-1): DAMVIQNPRYQVTQFGKPVTLSCSQTLNHNVMYWYQQKSSQAPKLLFHYYDKDFNNEADTPDNFQSRRPNTSFCFLDIRSPGLGDTAMYLCATSRGLAGNEQFFGPGTRLTVL.

The CDR3 here is CAWNPSRNTEAFF. Written as DNA, the CDR3 is TGTGCCTGGAACCCATCCCGGAACACTGAAGCTTTCTTT. The rearrangement uses TRBV30 and TRBJ1-1; no clear D gene. V lost 4 bases and J 1 base, leaving 10 bases between the germline ends. The germline CDR1 and CDR2 sequences are GTSNPN and SVGIG (reference sequence). The CDR3 length is 13 residues.

The chain carries TRBV18 and TRBJ1-1; D is uncertain. With 2 bases removed from V and 4 bases from J, the gap between germline ends came to 14 bases. CDR1 and CDR2 (germline): KGHSH, LQKENI. The CDR3 contains 15 residues. The CDR3 loop reads CASSPSSVRITEAFF. The CDR3 bases are TGTGCCAGCTCACCAAGTTCAGTGCGGATCACTGAAGCTTTCTTT. Full variable domain (missing parts from reference TRBV18 and TRBJ1-1): NAGVMQNPRHLVRRRGQEARLRCSPMKGHSHVYWYRQLPEEGLKFMVYLQKENIIDESGMPKERFSAEFPKEGPSILRIQQVVRGDSAAYFCASSPSSVRITEAFFGQGTRLTVV.

CDR3 region: CASSLSEGTEAFF. CDR3 bases: TGTGCCAGCAGCTTGAGCGAGGGCACTGAAGCTTTCTTT. The chain links TRBV7-3 to TRBJ1-1; no definite D call. The CDR3 has 13 amino acids. Germline V gene lookup returns CDR1 SGHTA and CDR2 FQGTGA. V was clipped by 3 bases and J by 4 bases, with 9 bases between them.

This chain joins TRBV7-2 and TRBJ2-1; TRBD2 agrees at 13 bases. CDR3 size: 16 residues. V dropped 6 bases and J dropped 11; count of bases not matched to a gene: 13. The germline CDR1 and CDR2 sequences are SGHTA and FQGNSA. DNA of the CDR3: TGTGCCAGCAGGCGGACTAGCGGGAGTTTTGGTGATAAGCAGTTCTTC. Translated, it gives CASRRTSGSFGDKQFF.

The gene calls are TRBV2 and TRBJ1-1; D gene uncertain. Trimming removed 6 bases at V and 3 bases at J, with 5 bases between. The CDR3 runs to 11 residues. CDR1 and CDR2 from the germline V gene are SNHLY and FYNNEI. CDR3: CASRDDTEAFF. The CDR3 DNA reads as TGTGCCAGCAGAGACGACACTGAAGCTTTCTTT.

The chain uses TRBV27 and TRBJ1-5; the match to TRBD1 covers 10 bases. CDR3 length: 16 amino acids. With V trimmed by 6 bases and J by 2 bases, 7 bases remained unmatched. Germline V gene data show CDR1 as MNHEY and CDR2 as SMNVEV (reference sequence). The CDR3 bases are TGTGCCAGCAGGGACAGGGGGGGGCTGGGCAATCAGCCCCAGCATTTT. It specifies CASRDRGGLGNQPQHF.

CDR3 region: CASSIRDRLNTEAFF. DNA of the CDR3: TGTGCCAGTAGTATTCGGGACAGACTGAACACTGAAGCTTTCTTT. The chain couples TRBV19 to TRBJ1-1, with 7 bases aligning to TRBD1. From germline, CDR1 is LNHDA and CDR2 SQIVND (reference sequence). The V and J ends lost 3 bases and 0 bases, in that order; junction bases with no gene match: 4. The CDR3 length is 15 residues.

The chain combines TRBV19 with TRBJ2-1; TRBD1 or TRBD2 may be the D gene (9 bases each). Germline V gene data show CDR1 as LNHDA and CDR2 as SQIVND (reference sequence). Deletions cut 2 bases from V and 5 bases from J, with 16 bases between. The CDR3 extends over 16 amino acids. CDR3: CASSILAGQGNNEQFF. CDR3 coding DNA: TGTGCCAGTAGTATACTAGCGGGACAGGGCAACAATGAGCAGTTCTTC. Based on the CDR3 plus reference TRBV19 and TRBJ2-1, the full variable domain is DGGITQSPKYLFRKEGQNVTLSCEQNLNHDAMYWYRQDPGQGLRLIYYSQIVNDFQKGDIAEGYSVSREKKESFPLTVTSAQKNPTAFYLCASSILAGQGNNEQFFGPGTRLTVL.

V usage is TRBV28 and J usage is TRBJ2-6, with D tentatively TRBD2 (5 bases). Deletions cut 7 bases from V and 0 bases from J, with 10 bases between. Germline V lookup: CDR1 MDHEN, CDR2 SYDVKM. The CDR3 has 15 residues. CDR3 residues: CASTPGSSGANVLTF. The DNA for the CDR3 is TGTGCCAGCACCCCTGGGAGCTCTGGGGCCAACGTCCTGACTTTC.

The CDR3 spells CASRRDISYNEQFF. The CDR3, as DNA: TGTGCCAGCAGGAGGGACATTTCCTACAATGAGCAGTTCTTC. This sequence joins TRBV6-1 and TRBJ2-1, with D perhaps TRBD1 (6 bases). From germline, CDR1 is MNHNS and CDR2 SASEGT. The V gene lost 6 bases and the J gene lost 1 base, with 10 bases spanning the gap. The CDR3 runs 14 residues.